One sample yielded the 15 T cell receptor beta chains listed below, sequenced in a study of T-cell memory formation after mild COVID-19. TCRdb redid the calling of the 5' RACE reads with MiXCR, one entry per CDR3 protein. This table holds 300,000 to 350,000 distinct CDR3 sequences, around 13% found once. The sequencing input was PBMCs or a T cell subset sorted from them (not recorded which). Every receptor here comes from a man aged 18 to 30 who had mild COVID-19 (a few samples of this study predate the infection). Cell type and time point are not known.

The CDR3 DNA sequence: TGTGCCACCGCGGGCGGCTCAGAGACCCAGTACTTC. Residues: CATAGGSETQYF. The chain carries TRBV15 and TRBJ2-5, with a weak D call TRBD2 (5 bases). Germline V lookup: CDR1 LNHNV, CDR2 YYDKDF (reference sequence). The CDR3 has 12 residues. The V gene lost 8 bases and the J gene lost 4 bases, with 11 bases spanning the gap.

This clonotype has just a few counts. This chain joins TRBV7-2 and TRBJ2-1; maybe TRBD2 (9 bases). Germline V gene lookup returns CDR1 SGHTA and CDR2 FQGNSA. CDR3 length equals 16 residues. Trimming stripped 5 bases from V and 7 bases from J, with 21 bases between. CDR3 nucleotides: TGTGCCAGCAGCCCAGGGGGCGGGGGGGCCAGGAATGAGCAGTTCTTC. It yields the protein CASSPGGGGARNEQFF.

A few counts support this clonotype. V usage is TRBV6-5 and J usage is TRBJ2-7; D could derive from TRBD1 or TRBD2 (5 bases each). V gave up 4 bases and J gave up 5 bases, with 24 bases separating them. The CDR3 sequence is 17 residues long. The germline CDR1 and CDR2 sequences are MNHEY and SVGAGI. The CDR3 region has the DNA TGTGCCAGCAGTTTTTTGACCCCCCGTGGGGGATTCGACGAGCAGTACGTC. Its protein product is CASSFLTPRGGFDEQYV.

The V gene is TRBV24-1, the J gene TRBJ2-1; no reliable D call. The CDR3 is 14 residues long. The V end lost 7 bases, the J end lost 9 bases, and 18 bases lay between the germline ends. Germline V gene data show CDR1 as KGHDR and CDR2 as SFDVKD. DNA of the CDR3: TGTGCCACCAGCCCAGCTGGGGTAGATCCTGAGCAGTTCTTC. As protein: CATSPAGVDPEQFF.

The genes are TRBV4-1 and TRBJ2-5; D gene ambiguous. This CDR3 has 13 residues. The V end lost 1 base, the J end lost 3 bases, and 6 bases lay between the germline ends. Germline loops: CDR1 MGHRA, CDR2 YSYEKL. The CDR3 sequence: CASSQVTEETQYF. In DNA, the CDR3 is TGCGCCAGCAGCCAAGTTACTGAAGAGACCCAGTACTTC.

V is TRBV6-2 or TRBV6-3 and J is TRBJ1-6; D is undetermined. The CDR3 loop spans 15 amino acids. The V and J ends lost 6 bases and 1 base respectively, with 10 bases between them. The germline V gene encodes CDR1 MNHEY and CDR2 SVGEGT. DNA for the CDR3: TGTGCCAGCAGCGTGATTGGGTCCTATAATTCACCCCTCCACTTT. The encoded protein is CASSVIGSYNSPLHF.

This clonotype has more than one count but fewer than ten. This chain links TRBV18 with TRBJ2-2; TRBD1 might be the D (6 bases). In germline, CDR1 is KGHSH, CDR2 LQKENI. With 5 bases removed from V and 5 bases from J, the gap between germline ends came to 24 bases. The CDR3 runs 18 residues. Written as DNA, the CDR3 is TGTGCCAGCTCAACTACGCCCACAGGGATCGAAAAAACCGGGGAGCTGTTTTTT. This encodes CASSTTPTGIEKTGELFF.

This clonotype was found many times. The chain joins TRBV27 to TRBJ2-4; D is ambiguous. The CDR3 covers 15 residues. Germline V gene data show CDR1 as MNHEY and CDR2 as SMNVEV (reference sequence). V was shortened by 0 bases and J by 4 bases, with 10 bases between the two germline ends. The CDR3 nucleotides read TGTGCCAGCAGTTTATCCTTCAGGAATAAAAACATTCAGTACTTC. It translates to CASSLSFRNKNIQYF.

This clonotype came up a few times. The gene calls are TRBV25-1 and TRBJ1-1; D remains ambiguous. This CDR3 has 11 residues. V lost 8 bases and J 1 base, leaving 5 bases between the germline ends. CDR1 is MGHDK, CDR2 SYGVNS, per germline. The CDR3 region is CASLENTEAFF. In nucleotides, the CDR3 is TGTGCCAGCCTCGAGAACACTGAAGCTTTCTTT.

The CDR3 loop reads CASSFSGGNYEQYV. CDR3 bases: TGCGCCAGCAGCTTTAGCGGGGGGAACTACGAGCAGTACGTC. J is TRBJ2-7 and V is TRBV5-1; the match to TRBD2 covers 10 bases. This CDR3 is 14 amino acids long. Germline CDR1 is SGHRS and CDR2 is YFSETQ. Unmatched junction bases numbered 2, after V lost 2 bases and J lost 3 bases.

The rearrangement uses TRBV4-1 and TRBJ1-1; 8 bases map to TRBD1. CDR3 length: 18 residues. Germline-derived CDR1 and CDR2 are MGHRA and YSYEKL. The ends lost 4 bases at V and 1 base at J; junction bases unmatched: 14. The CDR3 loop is CASSPFTAGGGRNTEAFF. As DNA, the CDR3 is TGCGCCAGCAGCCCTTTCACGGCAGGGGGCGGTAGGAACACTGAAGCTTTCTTT.

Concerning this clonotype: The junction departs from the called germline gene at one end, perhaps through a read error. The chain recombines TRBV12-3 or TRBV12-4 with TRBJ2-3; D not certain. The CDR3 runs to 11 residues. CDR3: CASSSARAPLF. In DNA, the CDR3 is TGTGCCAGCAGTTCAGCTAGGGCCCCCCTTTTT.

CDR3 amino acids: CASSLRDWETQYF. In nucleotides, the CDR3 is TGTGCCAGCAGCCTTCGGGATTGGGAGACCCAGTACTTC. The chain combines TRBV11-2 with TRBJ2-5; tentatively, D is TRBD2 (5 bases). The CDR3 is 13 amino acids. V was trimmed by 5 bases and J by 5 bases, leaving 12 bases between them. Germline V gene sequence: CDR1 SGHAT, CDR2 FQNNGV.

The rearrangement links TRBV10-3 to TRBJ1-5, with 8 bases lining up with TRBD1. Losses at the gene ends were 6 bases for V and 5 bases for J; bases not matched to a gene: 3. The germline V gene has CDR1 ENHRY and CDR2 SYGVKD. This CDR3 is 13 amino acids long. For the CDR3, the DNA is TGTGCCATCAGGCAGGGGGCGGATCAGCCCCAGCATTTT. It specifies CAIRQGADQPQHF.

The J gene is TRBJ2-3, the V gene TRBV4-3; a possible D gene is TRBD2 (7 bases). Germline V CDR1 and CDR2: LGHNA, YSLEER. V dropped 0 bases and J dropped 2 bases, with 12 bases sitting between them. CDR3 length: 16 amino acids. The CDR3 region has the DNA TGCGCCAGCAGCCAAGATCCGGCGGGGGCCACAGATACGCAGTATTTT. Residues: CASSQDPAGATDTQYF.